The 14 T cell receptor beta chains given below trace back to one sample, sequenced in a study of early T cells in non-severe SARS-CoV-2 infection. Using its own MiXCR run on the 5' RACE reads, TCRdb lists one record per CDR3 protein. The sample holds approximately 34,000 distinct CDR3 sequences, about 5.3% seen once. The sample was whole blood, taken at baseline. Receptors originate from an adult who was a healthcare worker with PCR-confirmed SARS-CoV-2 infection or an uninfected control (not recorded which).

This clonotype has ten or more counts. The chain links TRBV7-2 to TRBJ2-3; 11 bases line up with TRBD2. Germline V CDR1 and CDR2: SGHTA, FQGNSA. J was trimmed by 4 bases and V by 8 bases; bases with no gene match: 17. The CDR3 covers 18 residues. The CDR3 sequence: CASRRVAGGPFGADTQYF. Written as DNA, the CDR3 is TGTGCCAGCCGCAGGGTAGCGGGAGGGCCGTTTGGGGCAGATACGCAGTATTTT.

This clonotype was observed at least ten times. The chain links TRBV7-2 to TRBJ2-2, with D perhaps TRBD1 (5 bases). CDR1 SGHTA and CDR2 FQGNSA come from the germline V gene. This CDR3 is built from 16 residues. V lost 5 bases and J 3 bases, leaving 16 bases between the germline ends. CDR3 DNA sequence: TGTGCCAGCAGCCGACGGACACGAGCCTACACCGGGGAGCTGTTTTTT. Translation: CASSRRTRAYTGELFF.

Many counts were recorded for this clonotype. The genes are TRBV3-1 and TRBJ2-2; the match to TRBD1 covers 8 bases. V shed 3 bases and J 1 base; nucleotides not matched to a gene: 1. This CDR3 comprises 15 residues. Germline-derived CDR1 and CDR2 are LGHDT and YNNKEL (reference sequence). CDR3 DNA: TGTGCCAGCAGCCAGGGGACAGGGAACACCGGGGAGCTGTTTTTT. Protein sequence: CASSQGTGNTGELFF. The whole variable domain, remainder taken from reference TRBV3-1 and TRBJ2-2, is DTAVSQTPKYLVTQMGNDKSIKCEQNLGHDTMYWYKQDSKKFLKIMFSYNNKELIINETVPNRFSPKSPDKAHLNLHINSLELGDSAVYFCASSQGTGNTGELFFGEGSRLTVL.

This clonotype was seen many times. The DNA for the CDR3 is TGCAGCGCGCTAACCACAGGGTATCAGCCCCAGCATTTT. It yields the protein CSALTTGYQPQHF. The chain combines TRBV29-1 with TRBJ1-5, with D possibly TRBD1 on 6 matching bases. Germline CDR1 SQVTM, CDR2 ANQGSEA. The V end was cut by 7 bases, the J end by 5 bases, with 15 bases between. The CDR3 is 13 amino acids. Filled out from reference TRBV29-1 and TRBJ1-5, the complete variable domain reads SAVISQKPSRDICQRGTSLTIQCQVDSQVTMMFWYRQQPGQSLTLIATANQGSEATYESGFVIDKFPISRPNLTFSTLTVSNMSPEDSSIYLCSALTTGYQPQHFGDGTRLSIL.

The chain links TRBV9 to TRBJ2-7; D possibly corresponds to TRBD1 (5 bases). The length of the CDR3 is 12 residues. Trimming removed 0 bases from V and 9 bases from J, with 10 bases in between. Germline V gene data show CDR1 as SGDLS and CDR2 as YYNGEE. CDR3 sequence: CASSVVGVRQYV. Here the CDR3 DNA reads TGTGCCAGCAGCGTAGTAGGGGTGAGGCAGTACGTC.

V and J are TRBV6-5 and TRBJ1-2; D remains ambiguous. The CDR3 spans 13 residues. The germline CDR1 and CDR2 sequences are MNHEY and SVGAGI. V was clipped by 4 bases and J by 2 bases, with 8 bases between them. The DNA of the CDR3 is TGTGCCAGCAGTTGGGAAGGGAACTATGGCTACACCTTC. As protein: CASSWEGNYGYTF.

The table lists this clonotype with many counts. The rearrangement uses TRBV20-1 and TRBJ2-7; TRBD2 agrees at 15 bases. Per the germline V gene, CDR1 is DFQATT and CDR2 is SNEGSKA (reference sequence). With V trimmed by 0 bases and J by 7 bases, 7 bases remained unmatched. The CDR3 runs to 16 residues. CDR3: CSARDGGLAGGGEQYF. CDR3 coding DNA: TGCAGTGCTAGAGATGGGGGACTAGCGGGAGGTGGGGAGCAGTACTTC.

This clonotype was seen at least ten times. The chain uses TRBV20-1 and TRBJ1-3, with TRBD1 matching 8 bases. After removal of 6 bases from V and 3 bases from J, the junction contained 13 bases not matched to a gene. The CDR3 runs 16 residues. The V gene's germline CDR1 is DFQATT and CDR2 SNEGSKA (reference sequence). The CDR3 here is CSAAGQGYVGGNTIYF. In DNA form, the CDR3 reads TGCAGTGCGGCAGGACAGGGCTATGTGGGTGGAAACACCATATATTTT.

This clonotype appeared many times. This chain joins TRBV2 and TRBJ1-1; no firm D call. Germline-derived CDR1 and CDR2 are SNHLY and FYNNEI. The length of the CDR3 is 12 residues. V lost 1 base, J lost 6 bases, and 6 bases lay in between. The CDR3 region has the DNA TGTGCCAGCAGTGAAGAAATCCCTGAAGCTTTCTTT. Translating gives CASSEEIPEAFF.

This clonotype appeared many times. The genes are TRBV7-2 and TRBJ2-2, with D unresolved. Per germline, CDR1 SGHTA and CDR2 FQGNSA. CDR3 length: 15 amino acids. The V end was cut by 5 bases, the J end by 1 base, with 11 bases between. The CDR3 DNA reads as TGTGCCAGCAGCGCATCTTATATGAACACCGGGGAGCTGTTTTTT. Translated, it gives CASSASYMNTGELFF.

V usage is TRBV11-2 and J usage is TRBJ2-2, with 7 nucleotides matching TRBD2. CDR3 size: 17 residues. V dropped 1 base and J dropped 3; count of bases not matched to a gene: 8. Germline CDR1 is SGHAT and CDR2 is FQNNGV. The CDR3 region is CASSLVVRGRDTGELFF. CDR3 nucleotides: TGTGCCAGCAGCTTAGTGGTCCGCGGGAGAGACACCGGGGAGCTGTTTTTT.

This clonotype was observed at least ten times. The chain couples TRBV20-1 to TRBJ2-3; D is unclear. This CDR3 has 16 residues. CDR1 and CDR2 from the germline V gene are DFQATT and SNEGSKA (reference sequence). The germline V and J ends were trimmed by 0 bases and 4 bases, with 17 bases remaining between them. CDR3 amino acids: CSARDGIGWLPDTQYF. DNA for the CDR3: TGCAGTGCTAGAGATGGTATCGGCTGGCTACCAGATACGCAGTATTTT.

Many counts were recorded for this clonotype. The chain recombines TRBV20-1 with TRBJ1-1; D is unresolved. This CDR3 has 16 amino acids. V shed 1 base and J shed 2 bases, with 17 bases lying between them. Germline V lookup: CDR1 DFQATT, CDR2 SNEGSKA (reference sequence). The CDR3 protein is CSARVFGNRVNTEAFF. DNA for the CDR3: TGCAGTGCTAGAGTTTTTGGAAACCGGGTAAACACTGAAGCTTTCTTT.

This clonotype was seen many times. The chain has TRBV6-7 and TRBJ2-3; D is undetermined. TRBV6-7 is known as an ORF, though its function is uncertain. The CDR3 runs 12 residues. With 2 bases removed from V and 11 bases from J, the gap between germline ends came to 11 bases. The CDR3 loop is CASSYLTSVQYF. CDR3 in DNA: TGTGCCAGCAGTTACCTCACGTCGGTGCAGTATTTT.